This entry lists 8 T cell receptor beta chains sequenced from one sample in a study of breast tumors, draining lymph nodes, adjacent tissues. Samples came from axillary lymph nodes draining the breast cancer. One entry per CDR3 protein, called by TCRdb with MiXCR from the multiplex PCR reads. In the table there are 270,000 or so distinct CDR3 sequences, roughly 31% of which are singletons. The sample taken for sequencing was axillary lymph node tissue. The source is a female donor with breast cancer. Some clones in this sample may be carry-over from other donors' samples.

This clonotype was found many times. CDR3 amino acids: CASSPGGTGYQETQYF. The DNA of the CDR3 is TGTGCCAGCAGCCCCGGGGGGACAGGCTATCAAGAGACCCAGTACTTC. The chain combines TRBV9 with TRBJ2-5; possible D gene TRBD1, 8 bases. Per the germline V gene, CDR1 is SGDLS and CDR2 is YYNGEE. The CDR3 totals 16 residues. The ends were cut back, 4 bases at V and 2 bases at J, with 18 bases in the middle. The full variable domain, completed using reference TRBV9 and TRBJ2-5, is DSGVTQTPKHLITATGQRVTLRCSPRSGDLSVYWYQQSLDQGLQFLIQYYNGEERAKGNILERFSAQQFPDLHSELNLSSLELGDSALYFCASSPGGTGYQETQYFGPGTRLLVL.

This clonotype came up many times. V usage is TRBV19 and J usage is TRBJ2-1; weak D call: TRBD2 (5 bases). Germline CDR1 and CDR2: LNHDA and SQIVND (reference sequence). This CDR3 spans 13 amino acids. The V gene lost 7 bases and the J gene lost 7 bases, with 14 bases spanning the gap. CDR3 nucleotide sequence: TGTGCCAGTACTCCATCCGGGGAGAATGAGCAGTTCTTC. As protein: CASTPSGENEQFF.

This clonotype was recorded many times. The rearrangement uses TRBV5-1 and TRBJ2-2; D is unclear. The CDR3 runs 12 residues. Germline V lookup: CDR1 SGHRS, CDR2 YFSETQ. Trimming took off 3 bases at V and 5 bases at J, with 5 bases between the two ends. The CDR3 region has the DNA TGCGCCAGCAGCTCGGGTACCGGGGAGCTGTTTTTT. It encodes CASSSGTGELFF.

In regard to this clonotype: A much larger clone is a single base away; this may be a read error. The chain combines TRBV4-2 with TRBJ1-2; no definite D call. The CDR3 is 17 amino acids. V gave up 7 bases and J gave up 2 bases, with 23 bases separating them. Germline lookup yields CDR1 LGHNA and CDR2 YNFKEQ. CDR3 in DNA: TGTGCCAGCAACATTCCCCCCGGCAGAATCGGGAACTATGGCTACACCTTC. This translates into CASNIPPGRIGNYGYTF.

This clonotype was picked up many times. This sequence joins TRBV10-2 and TRBJ1-2; maybe TRBD1 (5 bases). Looked up from germline, CDR1 is WSHSY and CDR2 is SAAADI. The CDR3 is made up of 13 amino acids. Trimming removed 1 base from V and 8 bases from J, with 11 bases in between. The CDR3 DNA reads as TGCGCCAGCAGTGAGTTAGGGGTCGGGGGCTACACCTTC. This encodes CASSELGVGGYTF.

V gene TRBV30 combines with J gene TRBJ1-5; D is undetermined. The V gene lost 3 bases and the J gene lost 2 bases, with 14 bases spanning the gap. This CDR3 region has 15 residues. CDR1 is GTSNPN, CDR2 SVGIG, per germline (reference sequence). The CDR3 loop reads CAWSPLLQGNQPQHF. The DNA for the CDR3 is TGTGCCTGGAGCCCTTTGTTGCAGGGCAATCAGCCCCAGCATTTT.

CDR3 region: CASRRGGLADETQHF. The CDR3 bases are TGTGCCAGTAGGAGAGGGGGACTAGCGGATGAGACCCAGCATTTT. The gene calls are TRBV19 and TRBJ1-5; maybe TRBD1 (6 bases). Trimming stripped 6 bases from V and 11 bases from J, with 23 bases between. The germline V gene has CDR1 LNHDA and CDR2 SQIVND (reference sequence). The CDR3 spans 15 residues.

This clonotype was recorded at least ten times. The chain employs TRBV20-1 and TRBJ2-1; no definite D call. CDR3 length equals 12 residues. Trimming cost V 1 base and J 4 bases, with 5 bases left between them. Germline V gene lookup returns CDR1 DFQATT and CDR2 SNEGSKA (reference sequence). The CDR3 DNA sequence: TGCAGTGCTAGAGGAGGTTACAATGAGCAGTTCTTC. Translated: CSARGGYNEQFF.